The 15 T cell receptor beta chains listed next were all sequenced from one sample in a study of OX40 agonist ivuxolimab in advanced cancers. Generated by immunoSEQ multiplex PCR, the TCRdb table keeps only in-frame clones and is missing some. The table shows 60,000 to 95,000 clones, with about 92% occurring only once. Material: CD4+ or CD8+ T cells sorted from blood, obtained in a trial of the OX40 agonist ivuxolimab. These receptors all stem from an adult with an advanced solid tumor such as melanoma, head and neck, liver or kidney cancer.

This chain's CDR3 is CASSLAGLAGYEQYF. Here the CDR3 DNA reads TGCGCCAGCAGCTTGGCGGGACTAGCGGGGTACGAGCAGTACTTC. The V call is TRBV5-1, the J call TRBJ2-7; 13 nucleotides match TRBD2. The germline gives CDR1 SGHRS, CDR2 YFSETQ. This CDR3 is built from 15 residues. After removal of 0 bases from V and 4 bases from J, the junction contained 1 base not matched to a gene.

The genes are TRBV9 and TRBJ1-3, with TRBD1 identical over 7 bases. The CDR3 is 17 amino acids. Looked up from germline, CDR1 is SGDLS and CDR2 is YYNGEE. V dropped 4 bases and J dropped 0; count of bases not matched to a gene: 10. The CDR3 DNA sequence: TGTGCCAGCAGCCCGGGACAGACGTTGGCCTCTGGAAACACCATATATTTT. It codes for CASSPGQTLASGNTIYF.

The chain uses TRBV18 and TRBJ1-5; 7 bases align to TRBD1. This CDR3 comprises 16 residues. Germline CDR1 reads KGHSH; CDR2 reads LQKENI. The J segment lost 0 bases and the V segment lost 5 bases, leaving 7 bases of the junction unmatched. CDR3 DNA: TGTGCCAGCTCAGACAGGGTAGGGGATAGCAATCAGCCCCAGCATTTT. Amino acid sequence: CASSDRVGDSNQPQHF.

This clone was found once. CDR3 DNA sequence: TGCGCCAGCAGGCCCGGGATTACCACCTACGAGCAGTACTTC. Protein product: CASRPGITTYEQYF. This chain links TRBV5-1 with TRBJ2-7; a weak D match, TRBD2 (5 bases). The germline V and J ends were trimmed by 5 bases and 2 bases, with 14 bases remaining between them. Per germline, CDR1 SGHRS and CDR2 YFSETQ. This CDR3 has 14 amino acids.

V and J are TRBV5-1 and TRBJ1-2; D possibly corresponds to TRBD1 (6 bases). CDR3 length: 15 amino acids. Trimming removed 4 bases from V and 4 bases from J, with 17 bases in between. Germline CDR1 reads SGHRS; CDR2 reads YFSETQ. The CDR3: CASSLLQGALYGYTF. The CDR3 DNA reads as TGCGCCAGCAGCCTCCTACAGGGCGCTCTCTATGGCTACACCTTC.

The CDR3 here is CASSQSGLAATDTQYF. The DNA of the CDR3 is TGCGCCAGCAGCCAGTCGGGACTAGCGGCCACAGATACGCAGTATTTT. The rearrangement joins TRBV4-3 to TRBJ2-3; the match to TRBD2 covers 11 bases. Germline V lookup: CDR1 LGHNA, CDR2 YSLEER. CDR3 length equals 16 residues. The V segment lost 3 bases and the J segment 2 bases; nucleotides outside the gene matches: 4.

J is TRBJ2-1 and V is TRBV19, with 10 bases matching TRBD2. Germline V gives CDR1 LNHDA, CDR2 SQIVND (reference sequence). CDR3 length equals 15 residues. Trimming removed 3 bases from V and 8 bases from J; junction bases left unmatched: 7. The CDR3 DNA sequence: TGTGCCAGTAGTATCCTAGCGGGAGTCTGGGATGAGCAGTTCTTC. It encodes CASSILAGVWDEQFF.

In its sample, this clone was seen once. This chain connects TRBV5-1 to TRBJ2-7; 7 bases are shared with TRBD1. The V and J ends lost 0 bases and 0 bases, in that order; junction bases with no gene match: 6. Germline V CDR1 and CDR2: SGHRS, YFSETQ. This CDR3 is 16 amino acids long. CDR3 in DNA: TGCGCCAGCAGCTTGGGACAGGGATCCAGCTCCTACGAGCAGTACTTC. Amino acids: CASSLGQGSSSYEQYF.

V and J are TRBV30 and TRBJ1-5; D is unresolved. Germline V lookup: CDR1 GTSNPN, CDR2 SVGIG (reference sequence). The V and J ends lost 1 base and 2 bases respectively, with 12 bases between them. The CDR3 spans 15 residues. CDR3 sequence (DNA): TGTGCCTGGAGTGCCGACCCTGCGGGCAATCAGCCCCAGCATTTT. Its translation: CAWSADPAGNQPQHF.

V gene TRBV4-3 combines with J gene TRBJ2-7, with TRBD2 identical over 10 bases. The CDR3 length is 16 residues. Germline trimming cut 4 bases from V and 6 bases from J; bases unmatched to any gene: 12. Per the germline V gene, CDR1 is LGHNA and CDR2 is YSLEER. CDR3 sequence: CASSPRLEREGGEQYF. In DNA, the CDR3 is TGCGCCAGCAGCCCCCGCCTCGAGCGGGAGGGGGGCGAGCAGTACTTC.

The rearrangement links TRBV23-1 to TRBJ2-3, with D perhaps matching TRBD1 (6 bases). TRBV23-1 is an ORF, with its function uncertain. The V and J ends lost 8 bases and 2 bases respectively, with 20 bases between them. CDR3 length: 16 amino acids. CDR3 protein: CASLPQTGTITDTQYF. In nucleotides, the CDR3 is TGCGCCAGCCTACCCCAGACAGGCACGATCACAGATACGCAGTATTTT.

Regarding this clone: Different DNA sequences within this sample yield the same CDR3. The rearrangement joins TRBV18 to TRBJ2-3, with unresolved D. Per germline, CDR1 KGHSH and CDR2 LQKENI. The CDR3 totals 13 residues. Trimming took 3 bases from V and 1 from J, leaving 5 bases between them. The CDR3 region is CASSPSGTDTQYF. DNA of the CDR3: TGTGCCAGCTCACCTTCAGGCACAGATACGCAGTATTTT.

J is TRBJ1-5 and V is TRBV6-5; no clear D. The CDR3 has 13 amino acids. CDR1 is MNHEY and CDR2 is SVGAGI in the germline V gene. The V end was cut by 2 bases, the J end by 4 bases, with 6 bases between. The CDR3 spells CASSYGSNQPQHF. CDR3 nucleotide sequence: TGTGCCAGCAGTTACGGGTCGAATCAGCCCCAGCATTTT.

This rearrangement joins TRBV18 to TRBJ1-1; D unclear. The CDR3 consists of 14 residues. Germline lookup yields CDR1 KGHSH and CDR2 LQKENI. V lost 2 bases to trimming and J lost 2 bases, with 9 bases between them. The chain's CDR3 is CASSPTAENTEAFF. CDR3 nucleotides: TGTGCCAGCTCACCAACAGCGGAAAACACTGAAGCTTTCTTT. Full variable domain (remainder filled in from reference TRBV18 and TRBJ1-1): NAGVMQNPRHLVRRRGQEARLRCSPMKGHSHVYWYRQLPEEGLKFMVYLQKENIIDESGMPKERFSAEFPKEGPSILRIQQVVRGDSAAYFCASSPTAENTEAFFGQGTRLTVV.

This rearrangement joins TRBV28 to TRBJ2-5; D not certain. Per the germline V gene, CDR1 is MDHEN and CDR2 is SYDVKM. The CDR3 runs to 17 residues. Trimming left V 3 bases short and J 2 bases short, with 19 bases between. CDR3 in DNA: TGTGCCAGCAGTTTTCTCTTAGTTCGGAAAACGCAAGAGACCCAGTACTTC. Residues: CASSFLLVRKTQETQYF.